What follows is one T cell receptor (beta chain) and its context. What it binds is unknown. This record comes from a study of hypomethylating agent response in myelodysplastic syndrome. Study as a whole: Complete response or hematologic improvement counted as response; others were non-responders.

General study findings and limits: The MDS versus healthy comparison may be affected by non-age-matched controls.

The CDR3 spans 16 residues. The junction had 7 bases not matched to a gene; V was cut back by 6 bases and J by 3 bases. Germline V CDR1 and CDR2: SGHTA, FQGNSA. Sequenced by immunoSEQ multiplex PCR; TCRdb stores in-frame clones only, minus some. The sample yields some 3,700 clones, 85% to 90% seen once. The sequence came from a human donor with myelodysplastic syndrome. The V call is TRBV7-2, the J call TRBJ2-1, with TRBD2 matching 11 bases. The sample was bone marrow, taken before or after starting hypomethylating agent treatment for myelodysplastic syndrome (not recorded which). CDR3 nucleotide sequence: TGTGCCAGCAGGCCTCGACTAGCGGGAATCTACAATGAGCAGTTCTTC. As protein: CASRPRLAGIYNEQFF.